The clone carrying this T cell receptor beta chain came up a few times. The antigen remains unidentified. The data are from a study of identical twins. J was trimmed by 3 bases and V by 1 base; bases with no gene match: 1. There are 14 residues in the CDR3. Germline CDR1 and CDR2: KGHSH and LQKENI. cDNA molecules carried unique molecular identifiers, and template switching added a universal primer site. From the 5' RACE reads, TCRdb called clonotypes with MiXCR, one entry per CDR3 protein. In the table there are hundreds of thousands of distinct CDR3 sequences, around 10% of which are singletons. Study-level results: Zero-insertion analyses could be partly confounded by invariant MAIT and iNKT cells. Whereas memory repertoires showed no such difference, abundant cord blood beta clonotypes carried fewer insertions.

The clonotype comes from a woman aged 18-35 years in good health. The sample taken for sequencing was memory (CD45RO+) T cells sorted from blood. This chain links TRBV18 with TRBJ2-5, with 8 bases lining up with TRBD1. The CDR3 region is CASSPQQGEETQYF. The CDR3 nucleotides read TGTGCCAGCTCACCACAACAGGGGGAAGAGACCCAGTACTTC.